The TCR beta chain described here comes from a study of blood T cells in healthy people across ages. Trimming left V 0 bases short and J 5 bases short, with 17 bases between. Per germline, CDR1 MGHRA and CDR2 YSYEKL. The CDR3 length is 16 residues. Sample-barcoded 5' priming and a J-beta primer mix drove a second PCR of roughly 7 to 11 cycles. TCRdb redid the calling of the 5' RACE reads with MiXCR, one entry per CDR3 protein. The data hold about 1.4 million distinct CDR3 sequences, with 55% to 75% observed a single time. The TCR was taken from a man aged 18 to 30 in good health. The chain links TRBV4-1 to TRBJ2-7; D is perhaps TRBD1 or TRBD2 (6 bases each). The source material was blood. This CDR3 reads CASSQEPGGKWNEQYF. CDR3 sequence (DNA): TGCGCCAGCAGCCAAGAGCCCGGGGGCAAATGGAACGAGCAGTACTTC.